Listed below are T cell receptor beta chains from one sample, sequenced in a study of blood T cell repertoires in COVID-19. The method was immunoSEQ multiplex PCR; TCRdb's version includes in-frame clones alone and lacks a portion of them. The sample lists nearly 350,000 clones; around 86% were seen once. The sample taken for sequencing was peripheral blood. Receptor source: a woman aged 45 to 65 with COVID-19, enrolled during active disease. CDR3s include the opening cysteine and the closing phenylalanine or tryptophan. The order of the fields is J gene, clone size, D gene, V gene, CDR3 protein, CDR3 DNA. D genes are given only for firm matches. For some rows the clone size is stated as once, few or many, or as a class when expanded; others skip it.

TRBJ2-7	.	TRBD1	TRBV7-9	CASSSSTGEVRYEQYF	TGTGCCAGCAGCTCTTCGACAGGGGAGGTTCGGTACGAGCAGTACTTC
TRBJ1-1	.	.	TRBV5-8	CASSRPPGGLPFF	TGTGCCAGCAGCCGCCCCCCGGGGGGGCTTCCTTTCTTT
TRBJ1-5	.	.	TRBV19	CASSIKADRPYNQPQHF	TGTGCCAGTAGTATAAAAGCTGACAGGCCTTACAATCAGCCCCAGCATTTT
TRBJ1-6	.	TRBD1	TRBV19	CASSIRDRNSPLHF	TGTGCCAGTAGTATTCGGGACAGGAATTCACCCCTCCACTTT
TRBJ1-2	once	TRBD1	TRBV6-5	CASRDLEGAGYGYTF	TGTGCCAGCAGAGACCTTGAGGGGGCCGGCTATGGCTACACCTTC
TRBJ2-1	once	.	TRBV29-1	CSVDSHTSYNEQFF	TGCAGCGTTGATTCACATACATCCTACAATGAGCAGTTCTTC
TRBJ2-1	.	.	TRBV11-2	CASSQGSGSYNEQFF	TGTGCCAGCAGCCAGGGGAGCGGATCCTACAATGAGCAGTTCTTC
TRBJ2-5	.	TRBD2	TRBV29-1	CSGSSGDKKTQYF	TGCAGCGGATCTAGCGGGGACAAAAAGACCCAGTACTTC
TRBJ1-5	.	.	TRBV6-5	CASAAGAYSNQPQHF	TGTGCGTCGGCGGCGGGGGCCTATAGCAATCAGCCCCAGCATTTT
TRBJ2-3	once	.	TRBV15	CATSSGADTQYF	TGTGCCACCAGTTCGGGTGCAGATACGCAGTATTTT
TRBJ1-1	.	.	TRBV6-4	CASRWTERGNTEAFF	TGTGCCAGCAGATGGACAGAGCGGGGGAACACTGAAGCTTTCTTT
TRBJ2-1	.	TRBD2	TRBV7-9	CASSQVLAGLYNEQFF	TGTGCCAGCAGCCAAGTACTAGCGGGTCTATACAATGAGCAGTTCTTC
TRBJ1-1	.	.	TRBV2	CASSVDMNTEAFF	TGTGCCAGCAGTGTGGACATGAACACTGAAGCTTTCTTT
TRBJ2-4	.	.	TRBV19	CASTDRSLAKNIQYF	TGTGCCAGTACCGACAGGTCGCTAGCCAAAAACATTCAGTACTTC
TRBJ2-7	.	.	TRBV11-2	CASSTLSTGEQYF	TGTGCCAGCAGCACATTGAGTACGGGCGAGCAGTACTTC
TRBJ1-5	.	TRBD1	TRBV7-2	CASRGQGDSNQPQHF	TGTGCCAGCAGGGGACAGGGCGATAGCAATCAGCCCCAGCATTTT
TRBJ1-1	.	.	TRBV11-2	CASSHPGGGEAFF	TGTGCCAGCAGCCATCCTGGGGGGGGCGAAGCTTTCTTT
TRBJ1-1	.	.	TRBV6-6	CASSYRDWEAFF	TGTGCCAGCAGTTATCGGGACTGGGAAGCTTTCTTT
TRBJ2-7	.	TRBD2	TRBV5-1	CASRVAGDPDEQYF	TGCGCCAGCCGCGTAGCGGGAGACCCCGACGAGCAGTACTTC
TRBJ2-4	few	.	TRBV11-2	CASSRHAGAGGNIQYF	TGTGCCAGCAGCAGGCATGCAGGGGCGGGTGGAAACATTCAGTACTTC
TRBJ2-7	once	.	TRBV9	CASSAEASSYEQYF	TGTGCCAGCAGCGCTGAGGCGAGCTCCTACGAGCAGTACTTC
TRBJ2-3	.	.	TRBV9	CASSAGETSTDTQYF	TGTGCCAGCAGCGCGGGGGAAACTAGCACAGATACGCAGTATTTT
TRBJ2-3	.	TRBD2	TRBV5-1	CASSLAGTSGSTGTDTQYF	TGCGCCAGCAGCTTGGCCGGGACTAGCGGGAGTACAGGCACAGATACGCAGTATTTT
TRBJ2-7	.	TRBD1	TRBV6-2/TRBV6-3	CASSYYPGTGGEKTYEQYF	TGTGCCAGCAGTTACTATCCCGGGACAGGGGGGGAGAAAACCTACGAGCAGTACTTC
TRBJ1-6	.	TRBD1	TRBV18	CASSRDSLNSPLHF	TGTGCCAGCTCGCGGGACAGCCTAAATTCACCCCTCCACTTT
TRBJ1-6	once	TRBD1	TRBV7-8	CASSLQGQGISPLHF	TGTGCCAGCAGCCTTCAAGGACAGGGGATTTCACCCCTCCACTTT
TRBJ2-7	few	TRBD2	TRBV4-1	CASSRAGLAGDGGFYEQYF	TGCGCCAGCAGCCGTGCCGGACTAGCGGGAGACGGGGGGTTCTACGAGCAGTACTTC
TRBJ2-5	.	TRBD1	TRBV11-3	CASSLGRTGEETQYF	TGTGCCAGCAGCTTAGGGAGGACAGGGGAAGAGACCCAGTACTTC
TRBJ2-1	.	.	TRBV12-3/TRBV12-4	CASSPQGDEQFF	TGTGCCAGCAGTCCACAGGGAGATGAGCAGTTCTTC
TRBJ1-2	once	.	TRBV5-1	CASSLDSGYGYTF	TGCGCCAGCAGCTTGGATTCCGGGTATGGCTACACCTTC
TRBJ2-2	.	.	TRBV1	CTSSQGSSGINTGELFF	TGCACCAGCAGCCAAGGGTCTAGCGGGATCAACACCGGGGAGCTGTTTTTT
TRBJ1-2	.	.	TRBV19	CASKVGSGYGYTF	TGTGCCAGTAAGGTGGGTTCGGGCTATGGCTACACCTTC
TRBJ2-7	few	.	TRBV12-5	CASGLFGSYEQYF	TGTGCTAGTGGTTTGTTTGGCAGTTACGAGCAGTACTTC
TRBJ1-5	few	.	TRBV28	CASSLIPRYSNQPQHF	TGTGCCAGCAGTTTGATCCCCAGATATAGCAATCAGCCCCAGCATTTT